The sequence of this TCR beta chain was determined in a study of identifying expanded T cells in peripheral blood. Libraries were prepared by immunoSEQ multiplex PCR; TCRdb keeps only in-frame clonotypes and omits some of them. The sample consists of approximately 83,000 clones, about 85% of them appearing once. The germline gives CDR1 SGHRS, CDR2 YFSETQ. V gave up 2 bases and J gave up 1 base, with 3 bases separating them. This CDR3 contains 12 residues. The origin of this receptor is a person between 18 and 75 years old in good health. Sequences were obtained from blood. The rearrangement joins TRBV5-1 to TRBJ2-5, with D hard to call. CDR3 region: CASSFGQETQYF. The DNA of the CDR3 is TGCGCCAGCAGCTTTGGCCAAGAGACCCAGTACTTC.